The next 16 T cell receptor beta chains were all read from a single sample in a study of T-cell reconstitution after alpha-beta-depleted transplantation in children. Library preparation (for TCRbeta) was performed with unique molecular identifiers. TCRdb fed the PCR reads into MiXCR, producing one record per CDR3 protein. Here the sample spans 450,000 to 550,000 distinct CDR3 sequences, about an eighth being singletons. Sequenced material: PBMCs, mostly from graft donor cells, taken 180 days after TCRalphabeta/CD19-depleted stem cell transplant. The source is a female patient aged 2-9 years who had a stem cell transplant for aplastic anemia, so the T cells may come from the graft donor.

Here the CDR3 reads CASSVLRQNTEAFF. CDR3 nucleotide sequence: TGTGCCAGCAGTGTACTACGTCAGAACACTGAAGCTTTCTTT. The chain recombines TRBV27 with TRBJ1-1; D call uncertain. The CDR3 spans 14 residues. V was trimmed by 5 bases and J by 1 base, leaving 11 bases between them. CDR1 is MNHEY, CDR2 SMNVEV, per germline (reference sequence).

This clonotype has just a few counts. V gene TRBV7-9 combines with J gene TRBJ1-2; D is undetermined. V lost 2 bases and J 4 bases, leaving 8 bases between the germline ends. The CDR3 has 13 amino acids. CDR1 is SEHNR, CDR2 FQNEAQ, per germline (reference sequence). CDR3 residues: CASSLMETYGYTF. The DNA of the CDR3 is TGTGCCAGCAGCTTAATGGAGACCTATGGCTACACCTTC.

The chain joins TRBV5-1 to TRBJ1-1; possibly TRBD1 for D (6 bases). This CDR3 region has 15 residues. Germline CDR1 reads SGHRS; CDR2 reads YFSETQ. The V gene lost 3 bases and the J gene lost 0 bases, with 12 bases spanning the gap. CDR3 DNA sequence: TGCGCCAGCAGCTCAGGACAGCCCCTGAACACTGAAGCTTTCTTT. The encoded protein is CASSSGQPLNTEAFF.

This clonotype came up a few times. The V gene is TRBV7-9, the J gene TRBJ1-4; a possible D gene is TRBD1 (6 bases). This CDR3 is built from 13 residues. The germline V gene encodes CDR1 SEHNR and CDR2 FQNEAQ (reference sequence). V was clipped by 4 bases and J by 6 bases, with 9 bases between them. CDR3 sequence reads: CASSSRQDEKLFF. CDR3 nucleotides: TGTGCCAGCAGCTCGCGACAGGATGAAAAACTGTTTTTT.

The chain recombines TRBV3-1 with TRBJ2-2; 7 bases are a match to TRBD1. CDR1 and CDR2 from the germline V gene are LGHDT and YNNKEL (reference sequence). The CDR3 loop spans 15 amino acids. Unmatched junction bases numbered 9, after V lost 6 bases and J lost 5 bases. CDR3 in amino acids: CASRATGAGTGELFF. CDR3 nucleotide sequence: TGTGCCAGCAGGGCAACAGGGGCTGGGACCGGGGAGCTGTTTTTT.

The table lists this clonotype with many counts. The chain joins TRBV5-6 to TRBJ2-1, with 9 bases identical to TRBD2. The CDR3 sequence is 19 residues long. The germline V gene has CDR1 SGHDT and CDR2 YYEEEE. The V and J ends lost 0 bases and 7 bases, in that order; junction bases with no gene match: 17. For the CDR3, the DNA is TGTGCCAGCAGCTTGGGCCTTTTTTCTACCCTTAGCGGGAGTAATGAGCAGTTCTTC. Translated: CASSLGLFSTLSGSNEQFF.

The rearrangement joins TRBV11-1 to TRBJ2-1; D may be TRBD1 (6 bases). From germline, CDR1 is SGHAT and CDR2 FQDESV (reference sequence). With 5 bases removed from V and 10 bases from J, the gap between germline ends came to 30 bases. CDR3 length equals 18 residues. CDR3 sequence reads: CASSPPAGNRAKSNEQFF. The CDR3 DNA is TGTGCCAGCAGCCCGCCCGCCGGAAACAGGGCCAAATCAAACGAGCAGTTCTTC.

This chain links TRBV7-6 with TRBJ2-1; D is uncertain. CDR1 and CDR2 (germline): SGHVS, FNYEAQ. Trimming pared 1 base from V and 10 bases from J, leaving 11 bases between. This CDR3 spans 13 amino acids. The CDR3 DNA is TGTGCCAGCAGCTTAGAAAGGGCATTGGAGCAGTTCTTC. This sequence encodes CASSLERALEQFF.

This clonotype was seen only a few times. The chain links TRBV25-1 to TRBJ2-4; D gene uncertain. With 1 base removed from V and 8 bases from J, the gap between germline ends came to 9 bases. CDR1 and CDR2 (germline): MGHDK, SYGVNS. This CDR3 has 13 amino acids. The CDR3 DNA sequence: TGTGCCAGCAGTGAATCCCCTGGGGACATTCAGTACTTC. Translating gives CASSESPGDIQYF.

The table lists this clonotype with a few counts. The V call is TRBV13, the J call TRBJ1-1; D remains ambiguous. V was cut by 1 base and J by 6 bases, with 3 bases left in between. CDR1 and CDR2 (germline): PRHDT, FYEKMQ (reference sequence). This CDR3 region has 11 residues. The CDR3 reads CASSLVAEAFF. The CDR3 DNA reads TGTGCCAGCAGCTTAGTCGCTGAAGCTTTCTTT.

The gene calls are TRBV18 and TRBJ2-7; D unclear. CDR3 length: 13 residues. Trimming cost V 4 bases and J 3 bases, with 10 bases left between them. Germline CDR1 reads KGHSH; CDR2 reads LQKENI. The CDR3 DNA sequence: TGTGCCAGCTCACGAGACATTAACTACGAGCAGTACTTC. Translation: CASSRDINYEQYF.

This clonotype turned up a few times. The chain has TRBV7-2 and TRBJ2-1, with D tentatively TRBD2 (6 bases). Trimming took off 0 bases at V and 0 bases at J, with 15 bases between the two ends. The CDR3 has 18 amino acids. Germline CDR1 is SGHTA and CDR2 is FQGNSA. DNA of the CDR3: TGTGCCAGCAGCTTAGCCTCTGGTTGGCGGGGCTCCTACAATGAGCAGTTCTTC. This gives the protein CASSLASGWRGSYNEQFF.

This clonotype was found many times. The CDR3 spells CATSRDLGVLAKNIQYF. CDR3 sequence (DNA): TGTGCCACCAGCAGAGATCTGGGAGTACTAGCCAAAAACATTCAGTACTTC. V gene TRBV15 combines with J gene TRBJ2-4; TRBD2 is a possible D gene (5 bases). The CDR3 covers 17 residues. V lost 0 bases and J lost 0, with 12 bases in between. Germline V gene sequence: CDR1 LNHNV, CDR2 YYDKDF (reference sequence).

This clonotype was detected once. The chain couples TRBV7-2 to TRBJ2-7; the D is unclear. The germline gives CDR1 SGHTA, CDR2 FQGNSA. Trimming pared 4 bases from V and 1 base from J, leaving 8 bases between. This CDR3 has 13 residues. The CDR3 here is CASSSVSSYEQYV. The CDR3 nucleotides are TGTGCCAGCAGCTCCGTATCTTCCTACGAGCAGTACGTC.

This clonotype was seen more than once but under ten times. J is TRBJ2-7 and V is TRBV12-3 or TRBV12-4; tentatively, D is TRBD1 or TRBD2 (6 bases each). This CDR3 is 13 amino acids long. With 4 bases removed from V and 2 bases from J, the gap between germline ends came to 9 bases. The CDR3 spells CASSWGAAYEQYF. The CDR3 DNA follows: TGTGCCAGCAGTTGGGGGGCGGCCTACGAGCAGTACTTC.

The V call is TRBV4-2, the J call TRBJ2-5; 10 bases are shared with TRBD2. J lost 4 bases, V lost 3 bases, and 5 bases had no gene match. This CDR3 is built from 15 residues. The germline V gene encodes CDR1 LGHNA and CDR2 YNFKEQ. The CDR3 loop reads CASSHSSGSGETQYF. CDR3 in DNA: TGTGCCAGCAGCCATTCTAGCGGGAGTGGAGAGACCCAGTACTTC.